This T cell receptor beta chain came from a study of cytomegalovirus exposure and HLA in healthy donors. Germline V gives CDR1 SGHNT, CDR2 YENEEA. This CDR3 is 16 amino acids long. The V segment lost 1 base and the J segment 2 bases; nucleotides outside the gene matches: 3. As for this clone: Its antigen is not known.

Vbeta (60) and Jbeta (13) primers were used in the PCR. Some clones are missing from TCRdb's copy, which holds only in-frame ones; the method was immunoSEQ multiplex PCR. The sample table sets out about 96,000 clones. General study results and limits: TCR beta chains numbering roughly 150 were designated cytomegalovirus-associated. Usually a TCR sequence was rare, but some public TCRs were found in many donors.

The TCR originated in a woman in her twenties or thirties in good health and CMV-seronegative. The specimen sequenced was PBMCs. The gene calls are TRBV11-3 and TRBJ2-1; TRBD2 agrees at 9 bases. The CDR3 region is CASSLAAGGPYNEQFF. DNA of the CDR3: TGTGCCAGCAGCTTAGCAGCGGGAGGCCCCTACAATGAGCAGTTCTTC.